Sequencing of this T cell receptor (beta chain) was carried out in a study of blood T cell repertoires in COVID-19. In the study overall: Acute and convalescent COVID-19 specimens originated in the United States, Italy and Spain. Nucleic acid was either cDNA or gDNA, and it came from T cells, B-cell-depleted T cells, or PBMCs.

How the authors handled the data: Quantification of nucleated cells was approximated via reference gene primer amplification. The protocol was immunoSEQ multiplex PCR, while the TCRdb copy is restricted to in-frame clones and leaves out a portion. The D gene and trimming were derived from the DNA, and the V and J assignments and clone size from that table. The data hold approximately 110,000 clones, with roughly 85% observed a single time. CDR3 length: 16 residues. The germline V gene has CDR1 SGHVS and CDR2 FQNEAQ. With V trimmed by 4 bases and J by 4 bases, 8 bases remained unmatched. The rearrangement uses TRBV7-8 and TRBJ1-5; TRBD1 matches at 9 bases. The sequenced sample was peripheral blood. The receptor was derived from a human donor in a cohort sampled during active COVID-19. The CDR3, as DNA: TGTGCCAGCAGCTCCGTGACAGGGGGAACGAATCAGCCCCAGCATTTT. As protein: CASSSVTGGTNQPQHF.